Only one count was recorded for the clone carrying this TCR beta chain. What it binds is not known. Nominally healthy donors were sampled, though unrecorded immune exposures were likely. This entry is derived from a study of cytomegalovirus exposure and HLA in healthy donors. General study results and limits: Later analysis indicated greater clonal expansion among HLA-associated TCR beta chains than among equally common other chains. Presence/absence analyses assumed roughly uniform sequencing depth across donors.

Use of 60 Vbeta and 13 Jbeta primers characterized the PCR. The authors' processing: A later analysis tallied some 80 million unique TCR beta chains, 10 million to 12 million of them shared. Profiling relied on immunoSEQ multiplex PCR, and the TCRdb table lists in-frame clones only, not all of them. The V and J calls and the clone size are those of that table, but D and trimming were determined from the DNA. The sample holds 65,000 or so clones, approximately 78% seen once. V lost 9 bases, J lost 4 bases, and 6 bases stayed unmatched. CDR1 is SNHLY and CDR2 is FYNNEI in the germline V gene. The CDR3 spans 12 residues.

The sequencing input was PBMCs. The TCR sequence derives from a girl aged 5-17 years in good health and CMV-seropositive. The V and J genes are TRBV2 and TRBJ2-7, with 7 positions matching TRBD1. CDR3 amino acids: CASRDSGYEQYF. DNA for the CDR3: TGTGCCAGTCGGGACAGCGGTTACGAGCAGTACTTC.